The source of this T cell receptor beta chain is a study of T cells in Graves' hyperthyroidism and ophthalmopathy. In germline, CDR1 is MGHDK, CDR2 SYGVNS. V was cut by 2 bases and J by 5 bases, with 12 bases left in between. The CDR3 extends over 14 amino acids. As concerns this clonotype: Antigen specificity is unknown.

Regarding the study as a whole: Ophthalmopathy was distinguished from stable hyperthyroidism by 13 V-J signatures. Most thyroid clonotypes expanded above 0.001 were also detected in blood.

PBMCs were obtained from roughly 10 ml fresh peripheral blood. The CDR3 regions of TCR beta were amplified from RNA transcripts. The HTBI primer set was used in a first-round RT-PCR of the TCR CDR3. A single record per CDR3 protein comes from TCRdb applying MiXCR to the multiplex PCR reads. This table holds around 600,000 distinct CDR3 sequences, roughly 15% found once. The chain couples TRBV25-1 to TRBJ1-1; tentatively, D is TRBD1 (5 bases). The clonotype comes from a woman in her forties or fifties with Graves' ophthalmopathy. What was sequenced was blood. The CDR3 is CASSERGGETEAFF. In DNA form, the CDR3 reads TGTGCCAGCAGTGAAAGGGGAGGAGAGACTGAAGCTTTCTTT.